Listed below are T cell receptor beta chains from one sample, sequenced in a study of blood T cell repertoires in COVID-19. Profiled with immunoSEQ multiplex PCR; TCRdb holds only in-frame clones, not every one. This table has under 170,000 clones, 65% to 90% appearing once. The sample consisted of peripheral blood. The receptors were sampled from a man in his sixties or seventies with acute or convalescent COVID-19. Both conserved end residues are part of each CDR3. Each record gives: J gene, clone size, D gene, V gene, CDR3 DNA, CDR3 protein. The D gene is left open where the match is weak. Some rows mark clone size as missing; the rest say once, few, many or name a class of expanded clone.

j_gene: TRBJ2-1
abundance: .
d_gene: TRBD2
v_gene: TRBV19
CDR3nt: TGTGCCAGTAGTATAGCCGGGGCTAGCGGGAGTTACAATGAGCAGTTCTTC
CDR3aa: CASSIAGASGSYNEQFF

j_gene: TRBJ1-6
abundance: .
d_gene: TRBD1
v_gene: TRBV5-1
CDR3nt: TGCGCCAGCAGCGAAACGGACAGGGGGACTTCACCCCTCCACTTT
CDR3aa: CASSETDRGTSPLHF

j_gene: TRBJ2-1
abundance: .
d_gene: TRBD2
v_gene: TRBV6-4
CDR3nt: TGTGCCAGCAGTGACGTTGGAGGGACTAGCGGAGACAATGAGCAGTTCTTC
CDR3aa: CASSDVGGTSGDNEQFF

j_gene: TRBJ2-5
abundance: .
d_gene: .
v_gene: TRBV6-5
CDR3nt: TGTGCCAGCAGTTCTCAAGAGACCCAGTACTTC
CDR3aa: CASSSQETQYF

j_gene: TRBJ2-4
abundance: .
d_gene: TRBD2
v_gene: TRBV7-2
CDR3nt: TGTGCCAGCACCCTACTAGCGGGAAGTAGCAAAAACATTCAGTACTTC
CDR3aa: CASTLLAGSSKNIQYF

j_gene: TRBJ2-1
abundance: .
d_gene: TRBD2
v_gene: TRBV6-2/TRBV6-3
CDR3nt: TGTGCCAGCAACCCAAGCGGGAGGGCCTGGAATGAGCAGTTCTTC
CDR3aa: CASNPSGRAWNEQFF

j_gene: TRBJ2-7
abundance: .
d_gene: .
v_gene: TRBV6-5
CDR3nt: TGTGCCAGCAGTTACTCGAGTATACGGGATCGGGAGCAGTACTTC
CDR3aa: CASSYSSIRDREQYF

j_gene: TRBJ1-4
abundance: .
d_gene: TRBD1
v_gene: TRBV7-2
CDR3nt: TGTGCCAGCAGCTCCGACAGGGAGGCTAATGAAAAACTGTTTTTT
CDR3aa: CASSSDREANEKLFF

j_gene: TRBJ1-2
abundance: .
d_gene: TRBD1
v_gene: TRBV28
CDR3nt: TGTGCCAGCAGGAACCCGACAGGGGCGACATACTATGGCTACACCTTC
CDR3aa: CASRNPTGATYYGYTF

j_gene: TRBJ2-1
abundance: .
d_gene: .
v_gene: TRBV7-7
CDR3nt: TGTGCTAGCAGCTTAGCGGCAGGAAAGAGTAACAATGAGCAGTTCTTC
CDR3aa: CASSLAAGKSNNEQFF

j_gene: TRBJ1-1
abundance: .
d_gene: .
v_gene: TRBV5-6
CDR3nt: TGTGCCAGCAGCTTGACGAGGAGGTCGGGCACTGAAGCTTTCTTT
CDR3aa: CASSLTRRSGTEAFF

j_gene: TRBJ2-7
abundance: .
d_gene: TRBD2
v_gene: TRBV13
CDR3nt: TGTGCCAGCAGCTTAGGAGTGGGAGGGACTACCTTC
CDR3aa: CASSLGVGGTTF

j_gene: TRBJ2-1
abundance: .
d_gene: .
v_gene: TRBV7-6
CDR3nt: TGTGCCAGCAGCCCCCTGAGGGGGAATGAGCAGTTCTTC
CDR3aa: CASSPLRGNEQFF

j_gene: TRBJ2-5
abundance: .
d_gene: TRBD2
v_gene: TRBV10-3
CDR3nt: TGTGCCACCGGACTAGTAAGGGAGACCCAGTACTTC
CDR3aa: CATGLVRETQYF

j_gene: TRBJ2-2
abundance: .
d_gene: TRBD1
v_gene: TRBV28
CDR3nt: TGTGCCAGCAGTTCGGACAGGGCCACCGGGGAGCTGTTTTTT
CDR3aa: CASSSDRATGELFF

j_gene: TRBJ2-7
abundance: .
d_gene: .
v_gene: TRBV19
CDR3nt: TGTGCCAGTAGTATTGGAGGGAACGAGCAGTACTTC
CDR3aa: CASSIGGNEQYF

j_gene: TRBJ1-5
abundance: .
d_gene: TRBD1
v_gene: TRBV2
CDR3nt: TGTGCCAGCACCTCGGGACAGGGAGGGAATCAGCCCCAGCATTTT
CDR3aa: CASTSGQGGNQPQHF

j_gene: TRBJ2-7
abundance: few
d_gene: TRBD1
v_gene: TRBV7-8
CDR3nt: TGTGCCAGCAGCTGGAGGGACAGGGGGACCTACGAGCAGTACTTC
CDR3aa: CASSWRDRGTYEQYF

j_gene: TRBJ2-4
abundance: .
d_gene: .
v_gene: TRBV7-2
CDR3nt: TGTGCCAGCAGCCCAAGGGGGGGCGCAGCCAAAAACATTCAGTACTTC
CDR3aa: CASSPRGGAAKNIQYF

j_gene: TRBJ2-5
abundance: .
d_gene: TRBD2
v_gene: TRBV6-5
CDR3nt: TGTGCCAGCAACCCCCGCCTAGCGGATCAAGAGACCCAGTACTTC
CDR3aa: CASNPRLADQETQYF

j_gene: TRBJ1-1
abundance: .
d_gene: TRBD1
v_gene: TRBV19
CDR3nt: TGTGCCAGTAGTAAAACCGGGACAGGGAGTTTACAGACTGAAGCTTTCTTT
CDR3aa: CASSKTGTGSLQTEAFF

j_gene: TRBJ2-1
abundance: once
d_gene: .
v_gene: TRBV29-1
CDR3nt: TGCAGCGTGACCAGGGTTAATGAGCAGTTCTTC
CDR3aa: CSVTRVNEQFF

j_gene: TRBJ2-2
abundance: .
d_gene: .
v_gene: TRBV4-1
CDR3nt: TGCGCCAGCAGCCGAGGGGGTTCCGGAGCGAACACCGGGGAGCTGTTTTTT
CDR3aa: CASSRGGSGANTGELFF

j_gene: TRBJ2-7
abundance: .
d_gene: .
v_gene: TRBV7-3
CDR3nt: TGTGCCAGCAGCTCACCGACAGTCTACGAGCAGTACTTC
CDR3aa: CASSSPTVYEQYF

j_gene: TRBJ2-1
abundance: .
d_gene: .
v_gene: TRBV4-3
CDR3nt: TGCGCCAGCAGCCGAGACAGGAGCGGGTTTTACAATGAGCAGTTCTTC
CDR3aa: CASSRDRSGFYNEQFF

j_gene: TRBJ2-3
abundance: .
d_gene: TRBD2
v_gene: TRBV18
CDR3nt: TGTGCCAGCTCAACCGGGACTAGCGGGAAAACGCAGTATTTT
CDR3aa: CASSTGTSGKTQYF

j_gene: TRBJ1-3
abundance: .
d_gene: TRBD1
v_gene: TRBV2
CDR3nt: TGTGCCAGCAGGTTTATGACAGGGATTAAGGCTGTCTCTGGAAACACCATATATTTT
CDR3aa: CASRFMTGIKAVSGNTIYF

j_gene: TRBJ2-7
abundance: .
d_gene: .
v_gene: TRBV6-1
CDR3nt: TGTGCCAGCAGTGAACAGTCCTACGAGCAGTACTTC
CDR3aa: CASSEQSYEQYF

j_gene: TRBJ2-7
abundance: .
d_gene: .
v_gene: TRBV7-9
CDR3nt: TGTGCCAGCAGCTTAGGACTCGCCTACGAGCAGTACTTC
CDR3aa: CASSLGLAYEQYF

j_gene: TRBJ1-1
abundance: .
d_gene: .
v_gene: TRBV6-1
CDR3nt: TGTGCCAGCAGTGAGGACAGAATGAACACTGAAGCTTTCTTT
CDR3aa: CASSEDRMNTEAFF

j_gene: TRBJ1-6
abundance: .
d_gene: TRBD1
v_gene: TRBV5-1
CDR3nt: TGCGCCAGCAGCTTGGGTAGAGGACAGGGAAATTCACCCCTCCACTTT
CDR3aa: CASSLGRGQGNSPLHF

j_gene: TRBJ2-3
abundance: .
d_gene: TRBD2
v_gene: TRBV4-1
CDR3nt: TGCGCCAGCAGCCGCCCGACTAGCGGGAGCACAGATACGCAGTATTTT
CDR3aa: CASSRPTSGSTDTQYF